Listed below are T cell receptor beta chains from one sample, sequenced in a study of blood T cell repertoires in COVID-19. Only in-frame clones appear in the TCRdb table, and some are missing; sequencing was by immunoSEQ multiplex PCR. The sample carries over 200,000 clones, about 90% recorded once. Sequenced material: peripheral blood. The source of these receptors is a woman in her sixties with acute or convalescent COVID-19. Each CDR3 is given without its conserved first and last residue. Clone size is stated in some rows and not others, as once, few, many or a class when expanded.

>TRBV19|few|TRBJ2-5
ASTGGGETQY
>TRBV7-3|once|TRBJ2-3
ASSRDYTDTQY
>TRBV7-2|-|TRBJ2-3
ASQGITDTQY
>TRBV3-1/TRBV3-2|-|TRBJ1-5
ASSQDQGVGPQH
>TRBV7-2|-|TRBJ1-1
ASSSHIRSSGNTEAF
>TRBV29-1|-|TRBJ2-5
SVGTGETQY
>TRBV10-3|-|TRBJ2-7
ANQGDLTYEQY
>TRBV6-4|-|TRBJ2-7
ASSDTGTRSDEQY
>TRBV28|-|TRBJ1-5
ASSLSREVYSNQPQH
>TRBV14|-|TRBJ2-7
ASSLFRGTGFSYEQY
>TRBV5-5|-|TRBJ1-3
ASSLVQSSGNTIY
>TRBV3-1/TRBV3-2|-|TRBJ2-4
ASSPTSGKAKNIQY
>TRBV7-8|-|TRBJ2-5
ASSLAGGRETQY
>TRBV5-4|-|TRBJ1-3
ASSSRGSLGNTIY
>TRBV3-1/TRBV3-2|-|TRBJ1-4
ASSLRGATNEKLF
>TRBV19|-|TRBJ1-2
ASSMRQGYGYT
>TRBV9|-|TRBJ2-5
ASSSSLAGAQETQY
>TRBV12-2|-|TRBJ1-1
ASRFVIRQMNTEAF
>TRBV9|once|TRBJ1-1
ASSGGQSNTEAF
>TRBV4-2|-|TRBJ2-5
ASSQIAGGGETQY
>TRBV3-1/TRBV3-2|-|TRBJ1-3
ASSQGGSGNTIY
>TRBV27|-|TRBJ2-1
ASKGDNEQF
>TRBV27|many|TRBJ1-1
ASQTGINTEAF
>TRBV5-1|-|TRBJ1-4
ASSPRQGVVEKLF
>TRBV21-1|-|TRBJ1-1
ASSARTAFNTEAF
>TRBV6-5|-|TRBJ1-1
ASSYSGTGNTEAF
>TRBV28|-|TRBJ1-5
ASTGGQGATGQPQH
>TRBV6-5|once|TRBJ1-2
ASSYSGQGGGYT
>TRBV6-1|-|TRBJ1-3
ASSEAPFVGGSGNTIY
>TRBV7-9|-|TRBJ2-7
ASSLGLAVYEQY
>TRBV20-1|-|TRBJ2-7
SASSQGLYEQY
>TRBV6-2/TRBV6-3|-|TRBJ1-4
ASSYSGQGARRVNEKLF
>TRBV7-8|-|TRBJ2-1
ASSPRPPSGVYNEQF
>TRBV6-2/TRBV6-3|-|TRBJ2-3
ASSYFGRAGDTQY
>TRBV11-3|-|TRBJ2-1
ASSEGTGSYNEQF
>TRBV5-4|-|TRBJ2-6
ASSATGSGANVLT
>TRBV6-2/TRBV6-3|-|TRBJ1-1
ASSYLQGPTEAF
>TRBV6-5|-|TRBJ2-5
ASSLDQETQY
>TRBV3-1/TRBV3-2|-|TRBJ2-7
ASSQRFTLLLEKYYEQY
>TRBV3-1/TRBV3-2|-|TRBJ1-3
ASSHKGQGSGNTIY